What follows is one TCR beta chain and its context. The sample comes from a study of preoperative IRX-2 immunotherapy in early breast cancer. Regarding treatment: preoperative locoregional IRX-2 cytokine immunotherapy. TCRdb's copy holds only in-frame clones and misses some; the assay was immunoSEQ multiplex PCR. The table records around 10,000 clones, 80% of them present only once. The CDR3 runs to 16 residues. After removal of 7 bases from V and 7 bases from J, the junction contained 12 bases not matched to a gene. From germline, CDR1 is LNHDA and CDR2 SQIVND (reference sequence). This chain joins TRBV19 and TRBJ2-1; TRBD2 matches at 11 bases. This receptor was obtained from a human donor with breast cancer. The specimen comprised lymph node tissue, sampled before IRX-2 immunotherapy. CDR3 sequence (DNA): TGTGCCAGTAATGGGGCTTGGGCTAGCGGGAGGAATGAGCAGTTCTTC. Its protein is CASNGAWASGRNEQFF.